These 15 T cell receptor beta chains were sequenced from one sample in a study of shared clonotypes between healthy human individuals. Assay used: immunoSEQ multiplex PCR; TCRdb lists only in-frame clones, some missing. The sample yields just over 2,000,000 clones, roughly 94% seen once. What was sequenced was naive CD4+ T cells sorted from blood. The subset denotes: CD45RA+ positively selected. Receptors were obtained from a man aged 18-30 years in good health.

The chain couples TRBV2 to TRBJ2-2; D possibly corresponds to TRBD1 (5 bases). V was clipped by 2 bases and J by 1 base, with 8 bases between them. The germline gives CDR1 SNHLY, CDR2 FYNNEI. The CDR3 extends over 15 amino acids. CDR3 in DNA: TGTGCCAGCAGTGAACGGCAGGGGAACACCGGGGAGCTGTTTTTT. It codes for CASSERQGNTGELFF.

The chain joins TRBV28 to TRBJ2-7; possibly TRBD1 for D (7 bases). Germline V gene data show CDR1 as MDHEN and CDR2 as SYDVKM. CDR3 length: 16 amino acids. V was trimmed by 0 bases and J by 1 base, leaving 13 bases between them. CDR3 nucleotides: TGTGCCAGCAGTTTATGGTCTGCAGGGGGGTCCTACGAGCAGTACTTC. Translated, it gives CASSLWSAGGSYEQYF.

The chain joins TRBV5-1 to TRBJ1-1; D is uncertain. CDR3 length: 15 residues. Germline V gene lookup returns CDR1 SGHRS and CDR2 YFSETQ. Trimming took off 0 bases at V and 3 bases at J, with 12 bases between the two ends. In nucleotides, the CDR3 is TGCGCCAGCAGCTTGGGAGACCGTTACTACACTGAAGCTTTCTTT. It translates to CASSLGDRYYTEAFF.

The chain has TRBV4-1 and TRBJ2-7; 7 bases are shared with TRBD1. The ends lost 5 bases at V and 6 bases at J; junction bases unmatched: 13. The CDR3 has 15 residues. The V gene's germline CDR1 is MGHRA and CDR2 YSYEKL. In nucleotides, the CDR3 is TGCGCCAGCAGCATGGGGACAGCGGTTGGTTTCGAGCAGTACTTC. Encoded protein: CASSMGTAVGFEQYF.

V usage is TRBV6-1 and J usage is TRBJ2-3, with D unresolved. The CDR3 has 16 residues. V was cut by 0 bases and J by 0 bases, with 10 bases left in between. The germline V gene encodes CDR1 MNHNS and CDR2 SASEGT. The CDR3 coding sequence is TGTGCCAGCAGTGAAGCACGGTACCTGAGCACAGATACGCAGTATTTT. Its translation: CASSEARYLSTDTQYF.

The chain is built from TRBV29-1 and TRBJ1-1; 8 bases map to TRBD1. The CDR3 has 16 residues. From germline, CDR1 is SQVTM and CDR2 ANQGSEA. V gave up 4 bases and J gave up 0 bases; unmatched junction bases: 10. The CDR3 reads CSVVVGQGILNTEAFF. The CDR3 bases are TGCAGCGTTGTAGTCGGACAGGGCATTTTGAACACTGAAGCTTTCTTT.

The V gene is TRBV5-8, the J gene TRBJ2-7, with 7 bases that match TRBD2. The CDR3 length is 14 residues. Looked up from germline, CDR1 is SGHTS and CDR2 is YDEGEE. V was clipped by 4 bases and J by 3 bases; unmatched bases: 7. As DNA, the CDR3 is TGTGCCAGCAGCCGCGGGAGTCCCAACTACGAGCAGTACTTC. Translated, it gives CASSRGSPNYEQYF.

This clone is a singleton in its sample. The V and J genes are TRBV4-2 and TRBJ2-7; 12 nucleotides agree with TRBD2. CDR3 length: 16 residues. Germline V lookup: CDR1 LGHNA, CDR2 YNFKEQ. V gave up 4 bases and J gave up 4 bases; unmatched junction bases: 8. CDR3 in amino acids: CASSLTSGGSTYEQYF. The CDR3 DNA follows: TGTGCCAGCAGCCTGACTAGCGGGGGAAGTACTTACGAGCAGTACTTC.

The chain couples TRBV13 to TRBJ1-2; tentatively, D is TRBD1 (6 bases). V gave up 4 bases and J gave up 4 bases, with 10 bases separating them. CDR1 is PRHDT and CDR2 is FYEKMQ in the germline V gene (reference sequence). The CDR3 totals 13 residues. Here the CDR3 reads CASSSDRFYGYTF. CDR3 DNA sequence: TGTGCCAGCAGCTCCGACAGGTTCTATGGCTACACCTTC.

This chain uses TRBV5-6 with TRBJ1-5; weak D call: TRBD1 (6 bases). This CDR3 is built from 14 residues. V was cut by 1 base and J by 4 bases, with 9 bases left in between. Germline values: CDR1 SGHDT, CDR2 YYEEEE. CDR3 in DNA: TGTGCCAGCAGCTTGTCAGGGGATAATCAGCCCCAGCATTTT. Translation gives CASSLSGDNQPQHF.

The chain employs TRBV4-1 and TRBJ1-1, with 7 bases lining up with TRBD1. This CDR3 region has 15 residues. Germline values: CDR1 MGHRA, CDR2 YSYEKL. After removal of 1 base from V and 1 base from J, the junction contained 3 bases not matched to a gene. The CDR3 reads CASSQGDSQNTEAFF. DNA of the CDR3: TGCGCCAGCAGCCAAGGGGACAGCCAGAACACTGAAGCTTTCTTT.

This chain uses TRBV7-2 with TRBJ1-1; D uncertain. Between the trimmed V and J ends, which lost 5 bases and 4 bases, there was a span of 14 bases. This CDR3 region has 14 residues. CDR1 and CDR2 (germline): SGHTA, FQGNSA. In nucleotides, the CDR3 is TGTGCCAGCAGCCGGCCAGAAAGGGCCACTGAAGCTTTCTTT. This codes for CASSRPERATEAFF.

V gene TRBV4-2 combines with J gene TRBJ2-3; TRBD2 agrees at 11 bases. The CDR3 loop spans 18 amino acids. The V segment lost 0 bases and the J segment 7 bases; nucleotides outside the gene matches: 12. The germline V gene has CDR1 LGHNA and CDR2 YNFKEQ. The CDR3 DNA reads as TGTGCCAGCAGCCAAGAAGGGCTTAGCGGGGGGGCCAGGTATACGCAGTATTTT. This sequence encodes CASSQEGLSGGARYTQYF.

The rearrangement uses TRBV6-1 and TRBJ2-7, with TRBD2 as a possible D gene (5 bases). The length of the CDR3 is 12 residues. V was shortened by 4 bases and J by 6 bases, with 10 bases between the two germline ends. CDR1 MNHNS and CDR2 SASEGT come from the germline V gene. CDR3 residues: CASSADYSEQYF. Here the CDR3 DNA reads TGTGCCAGCAGTGCCGACTACTCCGAGCAGTACTTC.

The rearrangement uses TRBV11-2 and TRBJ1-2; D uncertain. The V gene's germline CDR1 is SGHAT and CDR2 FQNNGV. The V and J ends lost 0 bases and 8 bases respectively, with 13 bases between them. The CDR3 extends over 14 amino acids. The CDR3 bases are TGTGCCAGCAGCTTAGATGAAGCGGTTCTAGGCTACACCTTC. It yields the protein CASSLDEAVLGYTF. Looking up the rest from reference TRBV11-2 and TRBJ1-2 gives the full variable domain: EAGVAQSPRYKIIEKRQSVAFWCNPISGHATLYWYQQILGQGPKLLIQFQNNGVVDDSQLPKDRFSAERLKGVDSTLKIQPAKLEDSAVYLCASSLDEAVLGYTFGSGTRLTVV.